The present T cell receptor beta chain was sequenced within a study of long-term antiretroviral therapy in people with HIV (dated by TCRdb to between 2020 and 2023). As for the study more broadly: The earliest samples were collected approximately a decade before the 2015 WHO recommendation for immediate ART, a period when ART was typically delayed until CD4 counts fell. This retrospective serial study examined whether starting ART and sustained HIV suppression were associated with changes in the composition and diversity of the TRB repertoire in peripheral blood. From 25 to 30 adults with confirmed HIV infection, the cohort provided 150 to 200 cryopreserved PBMC samples, gathered serially across a mean of about six years (range 1-12). Eleven of the 30 participants with HIV were female. No cross-contamination during QIAcube processing turned up in test extractions that ran a monoclonal T-cell line alongside about 35 polyclonal samples. What the work shows at the level of the full study, not this receptor alone: Samples dated from the mid-2000s to the late 2010s, and the ART regimens used may be less effective than current ones. No data were available on ART adherence, viral resistance or therapy changes, limiting inferences about post-ART repertoire changes. At every time point, the repertoire was dominated by expanded TRB clones first identified before ART initiation, although this dominance fluctuated and, in many PLHIV, declined after ART. Starting ART was linked to a significant rise in TRB diversity, yet even after long-term ART the diversity remained significantly lower than in transplant donor controls. Narrower CDR3 length ranges were observed in HIV repertoires than in controls, and an antigen-experienced repertoire with only a slight naive shift after ART was suggested by the network structure. Because cell numbers in pre-ART samples were limited, unsorted PBMC were profiled instead of sorted CD4+ and CD8+ T cells. Because PBMC availability was limited, only the TCR beta chain was sequenced, with no alpha chain pairing.

A note on this clone: Its specific antigen is unknown. One base away there is no much larger clone; base qualities are not given.

The immunoSEQ hsTCRB v3.0 assay was used at survey level resolution for TRB variable region sequencing. The targeted TRB sequencing depth was about 40,000-55,000 T-cell genomes per sample. An Illumina MiSeq with a v3 150-cycle kit was used to sequence the pooled TRB libraries. For the original study's pipeline: Repertoire analysis was performed in R inside a reproducible Nextflow workflow that covered QC, data transformation and analysis. LymphoSeq2, an R package for exploring AIRR-Seq data, was used to implement the custom analyses. A handful of samples that yielded fewer than 5000 total TRB sequences were excluded, so that approximately 170 HIV repertoires were analyzed. Among the roughly 190 retained HIV repertoires, some 60 were collected before ART initiation and approximately 130 were collected after ART initiation. Each repertoire was downsampled to 5000 TRB nucleotide sequences, and summary statistics were averaged across 100 downsampling iterations. TRB sequences were retained for analysis only if CDR3 regions of at least seven amino acids were present. A Shannon entropy-derived clonality score and the Gini coefficient were used to measure diversity. In the repertoire networks, any two of the top 5000 CDR3 amino acid sequences were connected whenever the two sequences differed by an edit distance of one. For TRB CDR3 amino acid sequences, GLIPH2 was used to predict antigen specificity groups and MHC restriction. CDR3 amino acid sequences were matched against VDJdb and McPAS-TCR to flag known CMV, EBV, HIV or tissue antigen associations. Pre-ART, post-ART and control groups were compared with Wilcoxon signed-rank tests and Holm-Bonferroni correction. TCRdb stores this immuneACCESS table with in-frame sequences only. Part of the clones is absent; in the studies checked, under half of the shortfall reflects unresolved V genes, and no reason is known for the rest. V and J calls and clone size follow that table, whereas D and trimming were derived from the DNA. The sample table records around 20,000 clones; approximately 80% of these occur just once. The ten largest clones take up 10% to 15% of the sample.

To be included, a participant needed at least one PBMC sample from before ART initiation plus at least two post-ART samples. All participants with HIV were treated in the United States of America. Before DNA extraction, cryopreserved samples of about 0.95-11 million PBMC were thawed and washed. At the time of the earliest PBMC sample for each participant with HIV, ages ranged from about 20 to 54 years. Each participant contributed PBMC samples from 1-4 timepoints before ART initiation and 2-8 timepoints after ART initiation, with a median of 7 samples. For every participant, serial HIV viral load, CD4+ T-cell count, ART history and demographic data were obtained. Using a Qiagen kit on a QIAcube, genomic DNA was extracted from unsorted PBMC, with samples processed in batches of 12. Trimming costs V 6 bases and J 4 bases, and their ends lie 13 bases apart. CDR3 length: 14 amino acids, cysteine to phenylalanine. Kept here is only the CDR3 DNA, which spans 42 bases and is read in frame from base 1. CDR1 and CDR2 (SGHTA, FQGNSA) derive from the germline V gene.

The input for sequencing was unsorted PBMCs, taken 0.1 years before starting antiretroviral therapy. The receptor chain draws on TRBV7-2 and TRBJ1-5; the D gene is not confidently resolved. The clonotype comes from a middle-aged man with HIV. The CDR3 is CASSYRHLNQPQHF. The sequenced DNA is TGTGCCAGCAGTTACCGACATCTTAATCAGCCCCAGCATTTT.